Described below is a single T cell receptor (beta chain) sequence and its context. Antigen unknown. Germline V gene sequence: CDR1 LGHNT, CDR2 FRNRAP. V was cut by 6 bases and J by 4 bases, with 16 bases left in between. The CDR3 is 14 residues long. The source of the sample is a study of shared clonotypes between healthy human individuals. At the level of the study: Three plates were used per donor for CD4 naive, three for CD4 memory, two for CD8 naive and one for CD8 memory. General observations from the study: Across subsets, estimated richness was generally greater for naive than for memory populations.

An even split of each subset's genomic DNA across several immunoSEQ plates was performed. The assay was immunoSEQ multiplex PCR, and TCRdb's table has in-frame clones only and misses some. Of around 2.3 million clones listed, 90% to 97% are singletons. The chain joins TRBV12-5 to TRBJ2-7, with D possibly matching TRBD2 (5 bases). The receptor comes from a man aged 18 to 29 in good health. The sample consisted of naive CD4+ T cells sorted from blood. Subset of the sample: CD45RA+ positively selected. The CDR3 DNA is TGTGCTAGTGGACACCGGGGAGTACCTTACGAGCAGTACTTC. This translates into CASGHRGVPYEQYF.